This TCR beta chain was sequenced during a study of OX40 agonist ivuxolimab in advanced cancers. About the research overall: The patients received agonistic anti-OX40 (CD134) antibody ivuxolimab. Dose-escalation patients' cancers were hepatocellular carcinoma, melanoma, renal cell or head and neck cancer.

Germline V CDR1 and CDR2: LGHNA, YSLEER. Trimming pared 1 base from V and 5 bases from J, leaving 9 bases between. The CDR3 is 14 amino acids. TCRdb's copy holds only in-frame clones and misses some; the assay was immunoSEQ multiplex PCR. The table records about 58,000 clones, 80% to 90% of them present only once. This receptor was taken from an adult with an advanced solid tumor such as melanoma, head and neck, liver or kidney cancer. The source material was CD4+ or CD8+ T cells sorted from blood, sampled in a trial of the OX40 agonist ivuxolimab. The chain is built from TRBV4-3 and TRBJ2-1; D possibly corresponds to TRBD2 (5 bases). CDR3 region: CASSQGTGDNEQFF. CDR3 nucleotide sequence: TGCGCCAGCAGCCAAGGGACTGGTGACAATGAGCAGTTCTTC.